This T cell receptor (beta chain) was obtained from a study of blood T cell repertoires in COVID-19. Across the whole study: Some COVID-19 samples were acute and others convalescent; all came from the United States, Italy and Spain.

The Seattle site enrolled patients during active infection and followed them longitudinally. After removal of 5 bases from V and 6 bases from J, the junction contained 7 bases not matched to a gene. This CDR3 spans 15 amino acids. Germline loops: CDR1 SSHAT, CDR2 FNYEAQ (reference sequence). Authors' methods: Amplification with reference gene primers provided the estimates of nucleated cell counts. Generated by immunoSEQ multiplex PCR, the TCRdb table keeps only in-frame clones and is missing some. D and trimming come from the DNA, and the V and J calls and clone size come from that table. The table shows approximately 240,000 clones, with 83% occurring only once.

What was sequenced was peripheral blood. This sequence joins TRBV7-7 and TRBJ2-3; TRBD2 aligns across 11 bases. This receptor was taken from a woman aged 25 to 45 with COVID-19, enrolled during active disease. CDR3 region: CASSATSGSGDTQYF. The CDR3 DNA follows: TGTGCCAGCAGCGCAACTAGCGGGAGCGGTGATACGCAGTATTTT.